A selection of T cell receptor beta chains follows, all from one sample in a study of blood T cell repertoires in COVID-19. Assay: immunoSEQ multiplex PCR; the TCRdb copy retains only in-frame clones and omits some. Counted here are tens of thousands of clones, roughly 80% occurring once; the ten biggest clones make up approximately 51%. Sequencing was done on a sample of peripheral blood. These receptors were taken from a human donor in a cohort sampled during active COVID-19. Both conserved end residues are part of each CDR3. The order of the fields is D gene, J gene, clone size, V gene, CDR3 DNA, CDR3 protein. The D gene is left open where the match is weak. Part of the rows lack a size; the others show once, few, many or a class for expanded clones.

D: -
J: TRBJ2-7
size: -
V: TRBV28
DNA: TGTGCCAGCAGTCCCCCATCCTTAGACGAGCAGTACTTC
CDR3: CASSPPSLDEQYF

D: -
J: TRBJ2-7
size: -
V: TRBV15
DNA: TGTGCCACCAGCAGAGCACAGGGCCCCTACGAGCAGTACTTC
CDR3: CATSRAQGPYEQYF

D: -
J: TRBJ1-1
size: -
V: TRBV19
DNA: TGTGCCAGTAGTCCACTTTTATCGGGTGCGACTGAAGCTTTCTTT
CDR3: CASSPLLSGATEAFF

D: TRBD2
J: TRBJ2-7
size: -
V: TRBV9
DNA: TGTGCCAGCAGCAAAAGCGGGAGCCATACCTACGAGCAGTACTTC
CDR3: CASSKSGSHTYEQYF

D: -
J: TRBJ1-5
size: -
V: TRBV19
DNA: TGTGCCAGTAGAAACACAGGGCTCAATCAGCCCCAGCATTTT
CDR3: CASRNTGLNQPQHF

D: -
J: TRBJ2-7
size: -
V: TRBV19
DNA: TGTGCCAGTAGTAATCCCCTAGCCGAGCAGTACTTC
CDR3: CASSNPLAEQYF

D: -
J: TRBJ2-2
size: -
V: TRBV5-6
DNA: TGTGCCAGCAGCTTGGAAGCCTTTAAGCGGGCCGGGGAGCTGTTTTTT
CDR3: CASSLEAFKRAGELFF

D: -
J: TRBJ2-1
size: -
V: TRBV5-4
DNA: TGTGCCAGCAAGGTAGAGCGGCGCTACAATGAGCAGTTCTTC
CDR3: CASKVERRYNEQFF

D: -
J: TRBJ2-5
size: -
V: TRBV5-6
DNA: TGTGCCAGCAGCGTCTACAGGTCCCCCAGGGAGACCCAGTACTTC
CDR3: CASSVYRSPRETQYF

D: -
J: TRBJ1-1
size: many
V: TRBV11-2
DNA: TGTGCCAGCAGCTTCGGAGGGGCCGGTAGCACTGAAGCTTTCTTT
CDR3: CASSFGGAGSTEAFF

D: TRBD2
J: TRBJ2-3
size: -
V: TRBV4-1
DNA: TGCGCCAGCAGTCCTGATGGGGGAGGTAGCGGGAGGGCAGATACGCAGTATTTT
CDR3: CASSPDGGGSGRADTQYF

D: TRBD2
J: TRBJ2-1
size: few
V: TRBV5-1
DNA: TGCGCCAGCAGCTCCCAGCCGGGAGGGGGTATCAATGAGCAGTTCTTC
CDR3: CASSSQPGGGINEQFF

D: -
J: TRBJ2-1
size: -
V: TRBV11-3
DNA: TGTGCCAGCAGCTTAGAGGGCCAGTACGGTGAGCAGTTCTTC
CDR3: CASSLEGQYGEQFF

D: TRBD1
J: TRBJ2-7
size: -
V: TRBV9
DNA: TGTGCCAGCAGCGTGGGCCGGGACAGGGCCTCCTACGAGCAGTACTTC
CDR3: CASSVGRDRASYEQYF

D: -
J: TRBJ2-7
size: many
V: TRBV2
DNA: TGTGCCAGCAGTGAAGATCTCTTTTACGAGCAGTACTTC
CDR3: CASSEDLFYEQYF

D: TRBD1
J: TRBJ2-1
size: -
V: TRBV5-1
DNA: TGCGCTTCTAACATAGGGACAGCAAACAATGAGCAGTTCTTC
CDR3: CASNIGTANNEQFF

D: -
J: TRBJ2-1
size: -
V: TRBV6-6
DNA: TGTGCCACCTTCGGGACTCCATCCTACAATGAGCAGTTCTTC
CDR3: CATFGTPSYNEQFF

D: -
J: TRBJ2-5
size: many
V: TRBV7-9
DNA: TGTGCCAGCAGCAAAACGACAGAGCAAGAGACCCAGTACTTC
CDR3: CASSKTTEQETQYF

D: -
J: TRBJ1-5
size: -
V: TRBV7-2
DNA: TGTGCCAGCAGCTTAGAACGCTTGGGACACAATAGCAATCAGCCCCAGCATTTT
CDR3: CASSLERLGHNSNQPQHF

D: -
J: TRBJ1-2
size: -
V: TRBV6-5
DNA: TGTGCCAGCAGTTTCACAGGGAACTATGGCTACACCTTC
CDR3: CASSFTGNYGYTF

D: TRBD1
J: TRBJ2-7
size: -
V: TRBV6-5
DNA: TGTGCCAGCAGTTACGGGGACAGGGGGCTTTACGAGCAGTACTTC
CDR3: CASSYGDRGLYEQYF

D: TRBD2
J: TRBJ2-3
size: once
V: TRBV2
DNA: TGTGCCAGCAGCAAGGGGGCTGGGACTAGCACCGGCACAGATACGCAGTATTTT
CDR3: CASSKGAGTSTGTDTQYF

D: -
J: TRBJ2-5
size: -
V: TRBV27
DNA: TGTGCCAGCAGTTGGGCAGACCAAGAGACCCAGTACTTC
CDR3: CASSWADQETQYF

D: -
J: TRBJ2-3
size: -
V: TRBV29-1
DNA: TGCAGCGTCCGGTTTGCAGATACGCAGTATTTT
CDR3: CSVRFADTQYF

D: -
J: TRBJ1-5
size: -
V: TRBV21-1
DNA: TGTGCCAGCAGCATTGAGACAGGGGTACAGCCCCAGCATTTT
CDR3: CASSIETGVQPQHF

D: TRBD1
J: TRBJ1-2
size: few
V: TRBV29-1
DNA: TGCAGCGTTGAGGGGCAGATAGGGACAGTTGGCTACACCTTC
CDR3: CSVEGQIGTVGYTF

D: TRBD2
J: TRBJ2-1
size: -
V: TRBV6-2/TRBV6-3
DNA: TGTGCCAGCAGTTATGTGGGACTAGCGGGAGTACCTGAGCAGTTCTTC
CDR3: CASSYVGLAGVPEQFF

D: -
J: TRBJ1-4
size: -
V: TRBV5-1
DNA: TGCGCCAGCAGCTTACCAGGAGGTTTTGGTGAAAAACTGTTTTTT
CDR3: CASSLPGGFGEKLFF

D: -
J: TRBJ2-3
size: -
V: TRBV7-2
DNA: TGTGCCAGCAGCGTGTGGAGGACAGATACGCAGTATTTT
CDR3: CASSVWRTDTQYF